The present T cell receptor beta chain was sequenced within a study of regulatory T cells in long-lasting Graves disease. Study-level background: Graves' patients, newly diagnosed, had taken antithyroid drugs under 3 months.

The germline CDR1 and CDR2 sequences are SGHVS and FNYEAQ. The CDR3 is 14 residues long. The V gene lost 5 bases and the J gene lost 2 bases, with 7 bases spanning the gap. Combining iRepertoire HTBI primers with Arm-PCR of CDR3 regions, the authors built TCR beta libraries. TCRdb recomputed calls from the multiplex PCR reads with MiXCR, one row per CDR3 protein. This table has roughly 610,000 distinct CDR3 sequences, approximately 15% appearing once. Overall study findings and caveats: The TCR repertoire of persistent Graves' patients was less diverse than that of newly diagnosed ones. Comparison showed that persistent patients shared more public clonotypes (2,741) than new patients (966).

This clonotype has ten or more counts. What it binds is not known. The time point denotes: newly diagnosed GD, antithyroid drugs for less than 3 months. The authors made the TCR library using RNA they extracted from PBMCs. This sample also belongs to another study, concerning T cells in Graves' hyperthyroidism and ophthalmopathy. This second study says: Most clonotypes expanded in the thyroid (above 0.001) were also present in blood.

This sequence joins TRBV7-6 and TRBJ2-6; D ambiguous. The sequence was obtained from a woman aged 25 to 45 with Graves disease. The sequenced sample was peripheral blood mononuclear cells (PBMCs), obtained at new diagnosis, from a patient treated with antithyroid drugs. The CDR3 sequence: CASSLLTGANVLTF. The CDR3 DNA sequence: TGTGCCAGCAGCCTACTTACTGGGGCCAACGTCCTGACTTTC.